This T cell receptor beta chain appears in the sequencing data of a study of blood T cell repertoires in COVID-19. The CDR3 consists of 14 residues. Germline trimming cut 4 bases from V and 7 bases from J; bases unmatched to any gene: 3. Germline lookup yields CDR1 SGHTA and CDR2 FQGNSA. Data came from immunoSEQ multiplex PCR; TCRdb stores just in-frame clones and leaves some out. This sample has approximately 210,000 clones; about 88% occur once, and the top ten carry roughly 5.6%. This receptor was identified in a woman aged 40 to 49 who had recovered from COVID-19. The V gene is TRBV7-2, the J gene TRBJ2-1; 11 positions match TRBD2. Sequencing used peripheral blood. As DNA, the CDR3 is TGTGCCAGCAGCTCTCTAGCGGGAGGAAATGAGCAGTTCTTC. Translated: CASSSLAGGNEQFF.